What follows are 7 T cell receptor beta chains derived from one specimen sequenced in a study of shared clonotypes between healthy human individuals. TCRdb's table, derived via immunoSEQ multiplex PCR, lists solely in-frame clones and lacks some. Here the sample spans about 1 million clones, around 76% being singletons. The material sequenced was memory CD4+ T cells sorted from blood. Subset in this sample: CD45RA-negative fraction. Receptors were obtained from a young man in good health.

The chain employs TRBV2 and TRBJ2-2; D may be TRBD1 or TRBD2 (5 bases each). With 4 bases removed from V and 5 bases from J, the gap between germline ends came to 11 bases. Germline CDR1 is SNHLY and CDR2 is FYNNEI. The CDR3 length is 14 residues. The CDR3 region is CASSGSWGTGELFF. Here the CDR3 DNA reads TGTGCCAGCAGTGGATCATGGGGGACCGGGGAGCTGTTTTTT.

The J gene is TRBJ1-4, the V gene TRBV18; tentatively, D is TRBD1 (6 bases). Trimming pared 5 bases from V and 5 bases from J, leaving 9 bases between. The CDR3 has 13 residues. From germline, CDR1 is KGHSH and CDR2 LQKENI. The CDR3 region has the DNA TGTGCCAGCTCATCGGACAGAAATGAAAAACTGTTTTTT. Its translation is CASSSDRNEKLFF.

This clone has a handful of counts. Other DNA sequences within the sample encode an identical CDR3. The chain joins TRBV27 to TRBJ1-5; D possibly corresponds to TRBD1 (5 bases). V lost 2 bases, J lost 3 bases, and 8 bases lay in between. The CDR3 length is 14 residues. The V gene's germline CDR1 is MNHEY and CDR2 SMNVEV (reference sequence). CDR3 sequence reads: CASSLDRINQPQHF. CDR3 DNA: TGTGCCAGCAGTTTAGACAGAATCAATCAGCCCCAGCATTTT.

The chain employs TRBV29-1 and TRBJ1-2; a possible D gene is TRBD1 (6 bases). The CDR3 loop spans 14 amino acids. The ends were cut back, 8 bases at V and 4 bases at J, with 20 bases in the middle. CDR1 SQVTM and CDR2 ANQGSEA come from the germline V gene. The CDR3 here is CSSSEGGGGYGYTF. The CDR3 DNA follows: TGCAGCTCCTCGGAGGGGGGAGGAGGCTATGGCTACACCTTC.

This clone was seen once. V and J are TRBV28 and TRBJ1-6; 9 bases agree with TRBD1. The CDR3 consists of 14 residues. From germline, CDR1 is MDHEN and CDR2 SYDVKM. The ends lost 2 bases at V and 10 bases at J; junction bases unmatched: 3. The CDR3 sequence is CASSLGTGLSPLHF. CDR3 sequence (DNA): TGTGCCAGCAGTTTAGGGACAGGGTTATCACCCCTCCACTTT.

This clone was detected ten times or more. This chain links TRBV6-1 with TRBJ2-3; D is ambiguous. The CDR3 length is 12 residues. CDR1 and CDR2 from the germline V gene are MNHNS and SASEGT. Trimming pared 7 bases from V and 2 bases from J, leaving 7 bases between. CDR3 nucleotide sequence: TGTGCCAGCAACGACAACACAGATACGCAGTATTTT. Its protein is CASNDNTDTQYF.

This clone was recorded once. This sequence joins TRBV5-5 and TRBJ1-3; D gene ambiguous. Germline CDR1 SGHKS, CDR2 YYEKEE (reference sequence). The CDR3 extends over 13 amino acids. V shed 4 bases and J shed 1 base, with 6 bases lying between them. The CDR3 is CASSHESGNTIYF. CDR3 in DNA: TGTGCCAGCAGCCACGAGTCTGGAAACACCATATATTTT.